These 11 T cell receptor beta chains came from one sample sequenced in a study of T cells in Graves' hyperthyroidism and ophthalmopathy. RNA transcripts gave rise to amplified TCR beta CDR3 regions. Using the HTBI primer set, a first-round RT-PCR was run on the TCR CDR3. TCRdb reanalysed the multiplex PCR reads using MiXCR and keeps one entry per CDR3 protein. The sample contains 550,000 to 650,000 distinct CDR3 sequences, 14% of which appear only once. Sequencing used blood. Receptor source: a woman aged 40 to 50 with Graves' hyperthyroidism.

As regards this clonotype: A much larger clone sits a single nucleotide away, making a read error possible. V and J are TRBV10-3 and TRBJ2-7; 8 bases align to TRBD1. The trim removed 4 bases at V and 5 bases at J, leaving 7 bases unmatched. Germline lookup yields CDR1 ENHRY and CDR2 SYGVKD. There are 14 residues in the CDR3. This CDR3 reads CAISGVQGVHEQYF. The CDR3, as DNA: TGTGCCATCAGTGGTGTACAGGGGGTCCACGAGCAGTACTTC.

This clonotype was counted at least ten times. The chain carries TRBV27 and TRBJ2-1, with 8 positions matching TRBD2. Germline loops: CDR1 MNHEY, CDR2 SMNVEV (reference sequence). This CDR3 is built from 16 residues. V shed 5 bases, J shed 2 bases, and the junction held 8 bases outside the gene matches. The CDR3 nucleotides read TGTGCCAGCAGTCCCCGGGGGGGGCCAGCCTACAATGAGCAGTTCTTC. Translated, it gives CASSPRGGPAYNEQFF.

The chain combines TRBV29-1 with TRBJ1-1, with a possible D match to TRBD1 (6 bases). CDR3 length: 15 residues. V lost 0 bases and J lost 4, with 15 bases in between. Germline V gives CDR1 SQVTM, CDR2 ANQGSEA. CDR3 loop: CSVEDHGGRGTEAFF. For the CDR3, the DNA is TGCAGCGTTGAAGATCATGGGGGGCGAGGCACTGAAGCTTTCTTT.

The sample holds many counts of this clonotype. V usage is TRBV5-1 and J usage is TRBJ2-3; 8 bases agree with TRBD1. This CDR3 comprises 15 residues. Germline V gene sequence: CDR1 SGHRS, CDR2 YFSETQ. The junction had 5 bases not matched to a gene; V was cut back by 4 bases and J by 1 base. CDR3 sequence (DNA): TGCGCCAGCAGCCTAAGGACAGGGCGCACAGATACGCAGTATTTT. Encoded protein: CASSLRTGRTDTQYF.

This rearrangement joins TRBV20-1 to TRBJ1-2; the D is unclear. This CDR3 is built from 14 residues. V gave up 3 bases and J gave up 5 bases, with 16 bases separating them. Germline loops: CDR1 DFQATT, CDR2 SNEGSKA (reference sequence). The CDR3 nucleotides are TGCAGTGCTAGTTTTACCCCCACACTATATGGCTACACCTTC. It encodes CSASFTPTLYGYTF.

The table lists this clonotype with many counts. The genes are TRBV5-5 and TRBJ2-7; TRBD2 might be the D (5 bases). With 2 bases removed from V and 4 bases from J, the gap between germline ends came to 10 bases. The CDR3 length is 13 residues. Germline V CDR1 and CDR2: SGHKS, YYEKEE (reference sequence). As DNA, the CDR3 is TGTGCCAGCAGCTTATTAAGCGGTTACGAGCAGTACTTC. It specifies CASSLLSGYEQYF.

This clonotype was recorded at least ten times. The rearrangement joins TRBV20-1 to TRBJ2-3; 9 positions match TRBD2. The CDR3 totals 15 residues. The V and J ends lost 1 base and 1 base, in that order; junction bases with no gene match: 3. Germline V gene data show CDR1 as DFQATT and CDR2 as SNEGSKA (reference sequence). The CDR3 region is CSARGRTSGTDTQYF. For the CDR3, the DNA is TGCAGTGCTAGAGGGAGGACTAGCGGCACAGATACGCAGTATTTT.

In this sample, this clonotype turned up many times. This chain joins TRBV7-3 and TRBJ2-1; TRBD1 agrees at 10 bases. This CDR3 is 15 amino acids long. The germline gives CDR1 SGHTA, CDR2 FQGTGA. Trimming took 5 bases from V and 2 from J; bases not matched to a gene: 3. The chain's CDR3 is CASSTGQGAYNEQFF. The CDR3 DNA follows: TGTGCCAGCAGCACCGGACAGGGGGCCTACAATGAGCAGTTCTTC.

This clonotype was recorded many times. This chain joins TRBV30 and TRBJ2-5, with D perhaps TRBD1 (6 bases). The germline CDR1 and CDR2 sequences are GTSNPN and SVGIG (reference sequence). V was shortened by 0 bases and J by 2 bases, with 13 bases between the two germline ends. The CDR3 sequence is 15 residues long. As DNA, the CDR3 is TGTGCCTGGAGTGTAGTACCAGGGGATCAAGAGACCCAGTACTTC. Amino acid sequence: CAWSVVPGDQETQYF.

This clonotype has at least ten counts. The genes are TRBV18 and TRBJ2-7; TRBD1 aligns across 12 bases. Germline V gene sequence: CDR1 KGHSH, CDR2 LQKENI. V was pared by 4 bases and J by 5 bases, with 12 bases of the junction left unmatched. The CDR3 has 17 residues. The CDR3 coding sequence is TGTGCCAGCTCACGCGAACGGCTCGGGACAGGGGGCCACGAGCAGTACTTC. It translates to CASSRERLGTGGHEQYF.

This clonotype was recorded many times. The chain uses TRBV10-3 and TRBJ2-7, with 13 bases aligning to TRBD2. CDR1 is ENHRY and CDR2 is SYGVKD in the germline V gene. Losses at the gene ends were 11 bases for V and 3 bases for J; bases not matched to a gene: 4. The CDR3 contains 13 residues. This CDR3 is CALGTSGDYEQYF. The CDR3 DNA reads TGTGCCCTGGGGACTAGCGGGGACTACGAGCAGTACTTC.